Detailed here is one T cell receptor (beta chain). Its antigen is unidentified. This entry is derived from a study of cytomegalovirus exposure and HLA in healthy donors. About the study: There were fewer than 130 million unique TCR beta sequences, drawn from approximately 190 million T cells, in an earlier analysis. Whole-study results and caveats: 87-base-pair reads could not separate some V segments, including TRBV6-2 and TRBV6-3. Cytomegalovirus-associated TCR beta chains were listed, numbering some 170.

V was pared by 4 bases and J by 3 bases, with 21 bases of the junction left unmatched. Germline V gene sequence: CDR1 LNHDA, CDR2 SQIVND (reference sequence). The CDR3 runs 22 residues. Primers: 60 Vbeta forward and 13 Jbeta reverse. Sequencing used immunoSEQ multiplex PCR; TCRdb keeps in-frame clones, though not all of them. The sample totals some 110,000 clones. The sequenced sample was PBMCs. The rearrangement joins TRBV19 to TRBJ2-5, with 15 bases aligning to TRBD2. This TCR derives from a man under 40 in good health and CMV-seronegative. The CDR3 bases are TGTGCCAGTAGTACCGCCGGGACTAGCGGGAGGTCCCACTCTGGATTGGAAGAGACCCAGTACTTC. Residues: CASSTAGTSGRSHSGLEETQYF.